The entry that follows covers one TCR beta chain sequence. V lost 3 bases and J lost 1, with 7 bases in between. Germline V gene data show CDR1 as SGHTA and CDR2 as FQGNSA. The CDR3 is 14 amino acids. In the source study's methods: By means of reference gene primer amplification, nucleated cell counts were estimated. Method: immunoSEQ multiplex PCR; TCRdb's copy keeps in-frame clones and lacks some. V and J calls and clone size are given by that table; D and trimming were obtained from the DNA. The sample consists of some 350,000 clones, roughly 90% of them appearing once. This sample was taken from a study of blood T cell repertoires in COVID-19. Study details: The analysed material was cDNA or gDNA that came from T cells, B-cell-depleted T cells, or PBMCs.

This rearrangement joins TRBV7-2 to TRBJ1-3, with D tentatively TRBD1 (5 bases). The TCR comes from an older woman with COVID-19, enrolled during active disease. Sequenced input: peripheral blood. CDR3 protein: CASSFAGSGNTIYF. CDR3 DNA: TGTGCCAGCAGCTTTGCAGGGTCTGGAAACACCATATATTTT.